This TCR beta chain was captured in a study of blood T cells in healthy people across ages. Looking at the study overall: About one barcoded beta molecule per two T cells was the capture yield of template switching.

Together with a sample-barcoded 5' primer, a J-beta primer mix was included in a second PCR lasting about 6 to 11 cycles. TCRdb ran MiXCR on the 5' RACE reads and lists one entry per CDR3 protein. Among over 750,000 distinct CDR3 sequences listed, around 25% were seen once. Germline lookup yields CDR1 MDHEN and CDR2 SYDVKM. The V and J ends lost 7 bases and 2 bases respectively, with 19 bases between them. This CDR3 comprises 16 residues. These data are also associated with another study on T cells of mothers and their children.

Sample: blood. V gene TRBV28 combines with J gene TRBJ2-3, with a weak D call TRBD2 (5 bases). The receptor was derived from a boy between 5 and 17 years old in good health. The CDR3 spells CASKGRGMVPTDTQYF. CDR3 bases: TGTGCCAGCAAGGGTCGGGGTATGGTACCCACAGATACGCAGTATTTT.